This T cell receptor beta chain was recorded in a study of Tregs in tolerant kidney transplant recipients. Whole-study findings and limits: Biological reproducibility was not directly addressed in this study. For some patients, primers changed over time, blocking nucleotide-level comparison. Few patients were studied, so findings need validation in larger groups.

Trimming took off 6 bases at V and 5 bases at J, with 10 bases between the two ends. Germline CDR1 SQVTM, CDR2 ANQGSEA. CDR3 length equals 11 residues. Note on this clone: Antigen unknown.

Recipients received nonmyeloablative bone marrow transplants from related graft donors, with transient mixed chimerism. The method was immunoSEQ multiplex PCR; TCRdb's version includes in-frame clones alone and lacks a portion of them. The repertoire holds 100,000 or so clones, with over 85% as singletons. The specimen comprised CD4+ T cells from blood (PBMCs), sampled 12 months after the transplant. J is TRBJ1-2 and V is TRBV29-1; possibly TRBD1 for D (5 bases). The TCR was taken from a human patient who received a combined kidney and bone marrow transplant. The graft donor may account for some of the T cells. This chain's CDR3 is CSVAGGYGYTF. The CDR3 coding sequence is TGCAGCGTGGCTGGGGGGTATGGCTACACCTTC.